This TCR beta chain is from a study of pediatric ulcerative colitis (dated by TCRdb to the late 2010s). General notes on the study: Among the ulcerative colitis patients, about seven had pancolitis and two had left-sided colitis, and histology in every patient was consistent with ulcerative colitis. From roughly 10 newly diagnosed, treatment-naive pediatric ulcerative colitis patients and a few non-IBD control children, paired blood and rectal samples were collected. By Pediatric Ulcerative Colitis Activity Index, mild disease was classified in two patients, moderate disease in four and acute severe colitis in three. Broad study findings and their caveats: For technical reasons, blood samples from a couple of patients gave substantially fewer templates, and these samples were excluded from the blood-rectal overlap analysis. Features of the rectal repertoire distinguished controls, mild-moderate colitis patients and acute severe colitis patients, and in acute severe colitis rectal diversity was lower because of clonal expansions. Blood-derived T cells may have been included in the rectal pinch biopsies, particularly in patients with overt colitis. A couple of rectal CDR3 clonotypes turned up in every ulcerative colitis patient but in none of the controls. Because repertoires came from total lymphocyte DNA, patterns in rare subsets such as regulatory T cells may not be reflected. Autologous blood-rectal clonal overlap was significantly higher in ulcerative colitis patients than in controls, suggesting increased T cell trafficking to inflamed tissue. Only a handful of individuals were included in the healthy control group, which was small.

CDR1 SNHLY and CDR2 FYNNEI are derived from the germline V gene. The V and J ends are trimmed by 2 bases and 11 bases, leaving 9 bases between them. Spanning cysteine to phenylalanine, the CDR3 consists of 11 amino acids. Just the 33-base CDR3 DNA is kept, in frame starting at base 1. Using the immunoSEQ TRB Survey service, rearranged CDR3 beta regions were amplified from genomic DNA with multiplex V and J primers. To keep sequencing depth the same across samples, survey-level depth of up to 500,000 reads per sample was applied. The libraries were purified, combined into pools and sequenced with Illumina technology. The authors' analysis ran thus. Productive clonality, sample overlap, pairwise scatters, CDR3 beta length, V/D/J gene usage and productiveness were all assessed with the immunoSEQ online tools. Calculated diversity was defined as the number of unique rearrangements divided by total templates times 100, and Shannon and Simpson indices were additionally computed. Principal component analysis was performed on Z-score normalized data with the R prcomp function and the ggbiplot package. Morisita's index was used to quantify blood-rectal clonal overlap within each subject. Held by TCRdb, this immuneACCESS table contains in-frame sequences only and omits some clones. Under half of the omission traces to an unresolved V gene where checked; the cause of the rest is unknown. Clonal size and the V and J genes are those of that table, whereas D and trimming came from the DNA. A total of 17,000 or so clones appear in this sample, just under 75% of them only once. Around 3.6% of the sample lies in the top ten.

Details on this clone: No cognate antigen has been identified for it. There are no base qualities to consult, and no much larger clone falls within one base.

During colonoscopy, one to two pinch biopsies were obtained from the rectum for research. No immunosuppressive medication had been given to the ulcerative colitis patients before the diagnostic colonoscopy. Before DNA isolation, rectal biopsies were subjected to proteinase K digestion. The Wizard kit (Promega) was used to extract genomic DNA from the blood and intestinal samples. Source material: gut tissue. This TCR derives from a girl aged 10 to 17 with moderate ulcerative colitis. The chain is encoded by TRBV2 joined to TRBJ2-5; the D gene cannot be resolved reliably. In nucleotides, the sequence is TGTGCCAGCAGTGAAAGTCAGGTGCAGTACTTC. Its translation is CASSESQVQYF.